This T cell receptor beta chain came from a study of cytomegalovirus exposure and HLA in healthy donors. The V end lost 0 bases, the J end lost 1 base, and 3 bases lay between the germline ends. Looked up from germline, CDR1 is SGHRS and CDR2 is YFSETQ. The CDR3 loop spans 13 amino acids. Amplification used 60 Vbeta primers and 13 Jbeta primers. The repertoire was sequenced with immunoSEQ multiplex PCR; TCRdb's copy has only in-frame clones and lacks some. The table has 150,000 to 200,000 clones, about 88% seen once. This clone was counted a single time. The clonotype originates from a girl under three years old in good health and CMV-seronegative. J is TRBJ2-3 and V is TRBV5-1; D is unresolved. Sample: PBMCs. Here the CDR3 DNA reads TGCGCCAGCAGCTTGGTAGGCACAGATACGCAGTATTTT. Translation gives CASSLVGTDTQYF.